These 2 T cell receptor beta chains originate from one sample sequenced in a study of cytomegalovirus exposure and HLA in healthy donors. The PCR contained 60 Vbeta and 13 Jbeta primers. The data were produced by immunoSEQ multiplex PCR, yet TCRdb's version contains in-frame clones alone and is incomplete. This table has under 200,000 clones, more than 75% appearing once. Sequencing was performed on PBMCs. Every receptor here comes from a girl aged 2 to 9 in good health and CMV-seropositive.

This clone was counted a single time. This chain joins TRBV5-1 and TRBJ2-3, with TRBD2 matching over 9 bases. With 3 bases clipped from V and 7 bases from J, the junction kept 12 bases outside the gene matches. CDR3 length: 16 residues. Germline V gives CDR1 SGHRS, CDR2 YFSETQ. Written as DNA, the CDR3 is TGCGCCAGCAGCTATCTGGCGGGAGGGAACGCTAATACGCAGTATTTT. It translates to CASSYLAGGNANTQYF.

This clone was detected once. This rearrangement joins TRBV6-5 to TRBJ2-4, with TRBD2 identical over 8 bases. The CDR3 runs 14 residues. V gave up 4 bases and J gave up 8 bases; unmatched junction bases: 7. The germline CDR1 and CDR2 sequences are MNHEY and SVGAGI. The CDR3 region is CASSSGGGTDIQYF. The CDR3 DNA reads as TGTGCCAGCAGTTCAGGCGGGGGGACGGACATTCAGTACTTC.